This paragraph covers one T cell receptor (beta chain) sequence. No antigen is known for it. Trimming stripped 4 bases from V and 3 bases from J, with 12 bases between. Germline V CDR1 and CDR2: LNHDA, SQIVND (reference sequence). This CDR3 comprises 15 residues. This specimen comes from a study of CD8+ T cells in alopecia areata. About the research overall: Tofacitinib administration to treated patients was oral, at 5 to 10 mg twice daily. Study-level findings and limits: An increase in clonality over normal scalp was evident in lesional scalp, especially alopecia totalis/universalis. TCR sharing across patients was less clear than in mice, possibly HLA-related.

Researchers gathered lesional scalp punch biopsies and peripheral blood from patients with alopecia areata. cDNA serving as the sequencing template came from extracted, reverse transcribed RNA. Produced via immunoSEQ multiplex PCR; TCRdb's table is partial and in-frame only. The sample has some 15,000 clones, roughly 60% seen once. The TCR was taken from a human donor with alopecia areata. Sequencing was performed on skin. This chain uses TRBV19 with TRBJ2-2; the D gene is possibly TRBD1 (6 bases). As DNA, the CDR3 is TGTGCCAGTAGTACAGACAGGACCCACACCGGGGAGCTGTTTTTT. This gives the protein CASSTDRTHTGELFF.